A selection of T cell receptor beta chains follows, all from one sample in a study of blood T cell repertoires in COVID-19. Clones were read by immunoSEQ multiplex PCR, and TCRdb kept only the in-frame ones, dropping some. The sample records approximately 46,000 clones, roughly 73% being singletons. Specimen: peripheral blood. The source is a man older than 75 with acute or convalescent COVID-19. The CDR3 runs from the conserved cysteine through the conserved F or W.

len: 13; v_gene: TRBV14; CDR3aa: CASSRGPPYGYTF
len: 15; v_gene: TRBV28; CDR3aa: CASSPRTASNEKLFF
len: 14; v_gene: TRBV7-2; CDR3aa: CASSLDLRAGELFF
len: 15; v_gene: TRBV18; CDR3aa: CASSPGSGRAETQYF
len: 15; v_gene: TRBV23-1; CDR3aa: CASSHGQGYYQPQHF
len: 15; v_gene: TRBV9; CDR3aa: CASSPTVSGWNEQFF
len: 15; v_gene: TRBV15; CDR3aa: CATSSGWSGGDGYTF
len: 15; v_gene: TRBV29-1; CDR3aa: CSAGDPGQGSYEQYF
len: 14; v_gene: TRBV6-6; CDR3aa: CASSTTGVSSPLHF
len: 14; v_gene: TRBV6-2/TRBV6-3; CDR3aa: CASSYSSGPYEQYF
len: 15; v_gene: TRBV5-1; CDR3aa: CASSLSTGNTGELFF
len: 15; v_gene: TRBV9; CDR3aa: CASSVEGQGLSPLHF
len: 14; v_gene: TRBV7-8; CDR3aa: CASSLARAIDGYTF
len: 12; v_gene: TRBV7-2; CDR3aa: CASSPPGGTQYF
len: 15; v_gene: TRBV7-8; CDR3aa: CASSPWTSNANEQFF
len: 15; v_gene: TRBV5-4; CDR3aa: CASRPGGTGIDTQYF
len: 15; v_gene: TRBV7-8; CDR3aa: CASSLAVAAKNIQYF
len: 14; v_gene: TRBV6-5; CDR3aa: CASKPLAGDNEQFF
len: 16; v_gene: TRBV14; CDR3aa: CASSQALAGGTYEQYF
len: 16; v_gene: TRBV5-1; CDR3aa: CASSLAGINSGNTIYF
len: 14; v_gene: TRBV3-1/TRBV3-2; CDR3aa: CASSQAGLRNTIYF
len: 15; v_gene: TRBV6-5; CDR3aa: CASSFRQGWRETQYF
len: 12; v_gene: TRBV2; CDR3aa: CASSVTESGYTF
len: 16; v_gene: TRBV11-2; CDR3aa: CASSLALAGLTGELFF
len: 15; v_gene: TRBV6-5; CDR3aa: CASSYDLTGNYGYTF
len: 13; v_gene: TRBV14; CDR3aa: CASSLYRLGEQYF
len: 15; v_gene: TRBV27; CDR3aa: CASSVRRLMNTEAFF
len: 16; v_gene: TRBV6-6; CDR3aa: CASTTLSTGSGNTIYF
len: 15; v_gene: TRBV7-9; CDR3aa: CASSLAPGTQETQYF
len: 16; v_gene: TRBV28; CDR3aa: CASSRLQGALTDTQYF
len: 15; v_gene: TRBV5-1; CDR3aa: CASSVTSGRAGELFF
len: 14; v_gene: TRBV6-5; CDR3aa: CASTVGQGYDEQFF
len: 13; v_gene: TRBV28; CDR3aa: CASRLAGSYEQYF
len: 13; v_gene: TRBV6-5; CDR3aa: CASSRDRGGEQYF
len: 16; v_gene: TRBV19; CDR3aa: CASSWGRLSSTDTQYF
len: 13; v_gene: TRBV5-1; CDR3aa: CASSPGGGTEAFF
len: 15; v_gene: TRBV28; CDR3aa: CASSRVTRGTDTQYF
len: 14; v_gene: TRBV28; CDR3aa: CASSLFEVGYGYTF
len: 16; v_gene: TRBV6-1; CDR3aa: CASSEPGLAGFNEQFF
len: 16; v_gene: TRBV24-1; CDR3aa: CATSDPKTGTADTQYF
len: 18; v_gene: TRBV7-8; CDR3aa: CASSLTRQAGGPQGEQFF
len: 14; v_gene: TRBV5-6; CDR3aa: CASSLGGDTGELFF
len: 16; v_gene: TRBV4-3; CDR3aa: CASSQDFKRERSPLHF
len: 13; v_gene: TRBV28; CDR3aa: CASSSLRRDGYTF
len: 15; v_gene: TRBV11-2; CDR3aa: CASSLRRAAPGEQYF